Listed below are T cell receptor beta chains from one sample, sequenced in a study of T cells expressing NK-cell markers. After re-calling the 5' RACE reads, TCRdb lists one entry per CDR3 protein, DNA absent. The ten top clones account for 7.3%, within a sample of 440,000 or so distinct CDR3 sequences. Specimen: blood T cells: a sorted CD56 or NKG2C T cell subset, CD4+ or CD8+ T cells, or bulk PBMC T cells (not recorded which). Receptor source: a woman between 18 and 69 years old in good health. The CDR3 runs from the conserved cysteine through the conserved F or W.

v_gene	j_gene	CDR3aa
TRBV5-4	TRBJ2-5	CASSFPGVETQYF
TRBV27	TRBJ2-1	CASSFAGLSSLEQFF
TRBV30	TRBJ1-2	CAWKQDNYGYTF
TRBV5-6	TRBJ1-6	CASSLGQGPGWPLHF
TRBV5-1	TRBJ2-1	CASRRASGGPNNEQFF
TRBV20-1	TRBJ2-3	CSATGTQVTDTQYF
TRBV6-1	TRBJ2-3	CASSSEGARRGDTQYF
TRBV7-2	TRBJ2-7	CASSLGQTGSYEQYF
TRBV7-3	TRBJ2-2	CASSLMAGSTGELFF
TRBV10-3	TRBJ2-3	CAISGQAPDTQYF
TRBV18	TRBJ2-3	CASSQLGGDTQYF
TRBV7-3	TRBJ2-2	CASSSTGTGELFF
TRBV4-3	TRBJ2-2	CASSQGTSGSSAGELFF
TRBV6-2/TRBV6-3	TRBJ2-1	CASSTDGTSGSYNEQFF
TRBV10-2	TRBJ2-5	CASRYSGQETQYF
TRBV3-1	TRBJ1-3	CASSHSPLQGYSGNTIYF
TRBV7-2	TRBJ2-2	CASSAPGKSNTGELFF
TRBV5-6	TRBJ2-2	CASSPGTGGRTGELFF
TRBV7-8	TRBJ1-1	CASSLASGGPSTEAFF
TRBV6-5	TRBJ2-7	CASSYREGTYEQYF
TRBV3-1	TRBJ2-7	CASSRELAEISYEQYF
TRBV18	TRBJ2-1	CASSPRDRGEQFF
TRBV29-1	TRBJ2-2	CSVPGTVYTGELFF
TRBV6-1	TRBJ1-2	CASRGETGLGGYTF
TRBV11-2	TRBJ2-7	CASSLDWTSGRSVRQYF
TRBV25-1	TRBJ1-1	CASRGQGWTEAFF
TRBV7-2	TRBJ1-2	CASSPFATGGRGYTF
TRBV29-1	TRBJ2-4	CSVDVGGTKNIQYF
TRBV20-1	TRBJ2-7	CSALDRGLAFYEQYF
TRBV10-3	TRBJ2-7	CAIMDSGTYEQYF
TRBV3-1	TRBJ1-2	CASSPRTGTGNYGYTF
TRBV7-2	TRBJ2-5	CASSAGTKETQYF
TRBV5-1	TRBJ1-2	CASSPGQLNYGYTF
TRBV20-1	TRBJ2-2	CSASHRGLDTGELFF
TRBV27	TRBJ2-3	CASSIFQGNTQYF
TRBV20-1	TRBJ1-2	CSAGQVNYGYTF
TRBV20-1	TRBJ2-1	CSASGGTFEQFF
TRBV7-6	TRBJ2-3	CASRIQVGADTQYF
TRBV3-1	TRBJ2-2	CASSQEFTGELFF
TRBV20-1	TRBJ2-5	CSAIIAGGRETQYF
TRBV28	TRBJ2-2	CASSLLQGLSTGELFF
TRBV5-1	TRBJ2-3	CASSLAGDPADTQYF
TRBV7-2	TRBJ2-5	CASSPTRSEWTQYF
TRBV9	TRBJ2-3	CASSVGGASGQYF
TRBV25-1	TRBJ1-2	CPGEGNYGYTF
TRBV6-5	TRBJ2-3	CARVDMVTQYF
TRBV12-3/TRBV12-4	TRBJ2-5	CASSNRDPQYF
TRBV4-3	TRBJ1-4	CASSQDLARGSNEKLFF
TRBV20-1	TRBJ2-1	CSGRPGGTYNEQFF
TRBV28	TRBJ2-7	CASSRFPGLAVSSYEQYF
TRBV27	TRBJ2-7	CASRLAGGGGVLVQYF
TRBV4-2	TRBJ2-7	CASSHKMGYEQYF
TRBV7-9	TRBJ2-1	CASSLGAPLYEQFF
TRBV30	TRBJ1-1	CAWSLERVTEAFF
TRBV6-1	TRBJ2-2	CASSRGTSNTGELFF
TRBV7-8	TRBJ2-1	CASNHRTSGRVNEQFF
TRBV4-1	TRBJ2-5	CASSQVGAETQYF
TRBV7-9	TRBJ2-6	CASSPQRTTGANVLTF
TRBV6-5	TRBJ1-1	CASSYTFGGDTEAFF